These 10 T cell receptor beta chains were sequenced from one sample in a study of T cell changes during pregnancy in multiple sclerosis (dated by TCRdb to about 2019). Libraries came from the immunoSEQ multiplex PCR assay. This is the immuneACCESS table as TCRdb keeps it, with only in-frame sequences that have V and J called. A part of the clones is gone; compared with another copy, unresolved V genes explain less than half, and the rest is unexplained. The sample has roughly 62,000 clones on record, 89% of them singletons. 2% to 3% of the sample is taken by the ten largest. The sequences come from peripheral blood, collected in the first trimester of pregnancy. Receptors were obtained from a female donor with multiple sclerosis, enrolled in a pregnancy study.

The CDR3 loop is CASSPGQGVYGYTF. The CDR3 DNA follows: TGTGCCAGTAGCCCGGGACAGGGAGTATATGGCTACACCTTC. The V gene is TRBV19, the J gene TRBJ1-2, with TRBD1 matching 9 bases. J lost 5 bases, V lost 6 bases, and 7 bases had no gene match. CDR3 length: 14 amino acids. Germline V gives CDR1 LNHDA, CDR2 SQIVND (reference sequence).

Written as DNA, the CDR3 is TGTGCTAGTGGTTTGGCACTGGGGGGGGACGGCTATGGCTACACCTTC. Protein product: CASGLALGGDGYGYTF. The chain joins TRBV12-5 to TRBJ1-2; maybe TRBD1 (5 bases). The germline V and J ends were trimmed by 1 base and 4 bases, with 16 bases remaining between them. CDR1 and CDR2 from the germline V gene are LGHNT and FRNRAP. The CDR3 spans 16 residues.

This clone was counted between two and nine times. The V gene is TRBV7-6, the J gene TRBJ1-3; the D is unclear. The CDR3 totals 14 residues. Trimming took off 0 bases at V and 4 bases at J, with 7 bases between the two ends. Per the germline V gene, CDR1 is SGHVS and CDR2 is FNYEAQ. The chain's CDR3 is CASSLATYGNTIYF. The CDR3 DNA follows: TGTGCCAGCAGCTTAGCCACCTACGGAAACACCATATATTTT.

The chain carries TRBV5-1 and TRBJ1-1, with D maybe TRBD1 (6 bases). The CDR3 extends over 16 amino acids. V was pared by 0 bases and J by 0 bases, with 12 bases between. CDR1 SGHRS and CDR2 YFSETQ come from the germline V gene. The CDR3 loop is CASSLDRAVVNTEAFF. CDR3 DNA sequence: TGCGCCAGCAGCTTGGACAGGGCGGTGGTGAACACTGAAGCTTTCTTT.

In the case of this clone: Other DNA sequences within the sample encode an identical CDR3. The chain carries TRBV5-5 and TRBJ1-1, with D possibly TRBD1 on 6 matching bases. The CDR3 consists of 15 residues. The germline V gene has CDR1 SGHKS and CDR2 YYEKEE (reference sequence). V lost 2 bases and J lost 2, with 13 bases in between. CDR3 sequence reads: CASSFIPGDNTEAFF. CDR3 bases: TGTGCCAGCAGCTTCATTCCAGGGGACAACACTGAAGCTTTCTTT.

The chain carries TRBV6-5 and TRBJ2-1, with D perhaps matching TRBD1 (7 bases). Trimming stripped 7 bases from V and 10 bases from J, with 14 bases between. The CDR3 is made up of 12 amino acids. Germline assignment: CDR1 MNHEY and CDR2 SVGAGI. The CDR3 protein is CASTSRGAEQFF. The CDR3 nucleotides are TGTGCCAGCACCAGCAGGGGGGCGGAGCAGTTCTTC.

This clone appeared once. This chain connects TRBV25-1 to TRBJ1-3; 9 bases are shared with TRBD1. V shed 5 bases and J 4 bases; nucleotides not matched to a gene: 3. The CDR3 covers 14 residues. Germline CDR1 MGHDK, CDR2 SYGVNS. The CDR3 coding sequence is TGTGCCAGCAGTCTAACAGGGGGCGGAAACACCATATATTTT. Amino acids: CASSLTGGGNTIYF.

There are a few counts of this clone. The chain uses TRBV19 and TRBJ2-7; TRBD2 aligns across 9 bases. The CDR3 loop spans 14 amino acids. The germline CDR1 and CDR2 sequences are LNHDA and SQIVND (reference sequence). Trimming removed 4 bases from V and 3 bases from J; junction bases left unmatched: 4. In DNA form, the CDR3 reads TGTGCCAGTAGTAGCGCGGGAGGGGGCTACGAGCAGTACTTC. Amino acid sequence: CASSSAGGGYEQYF.

V and J are TRBV11-2 and TRBJ2-1; 9 bases fit TRBD2. The J segment lost 9 bases and the V segment lost 4 bases, leaving 7 bases of the junction unmatched. The CDR3 is made up of 14 amino acids. Looked up from germline, CDR1 is SGHAT and CDR2 is FQNNGV. The CDR3 loop reads CASSSNGGGAEQFF. The DNA for the CDR3 is TGTGCCAGCAGCTCGAATGGCGGGGGGGCTGAGCAGTTCTTC.

This chain's CDR3 is CASSLQGSAYGYTF. CDR3 DNA sequence: TGTGCCAGTAGTTTACAGGGAAGCGCTTACGGCTACACCTTC. The chain links TRBV19 to TRBJ1-2; a weak D match, TRBD1 (6 bases). Germline V gene sequence: CDR1 LNHDA, CDR2 SQIVND (reference sequence). Trimming took off 5 bases at V and 8 bases at J, with 18 bases between the two ends. This CDR3 is 14 amino acids long.